One sample yielded the 10 T cell receptor beta chains listed below, sequenced in a study of blood T cells in healthy people across ages. Primed by a sample-barcoded 5' primer and a J-beta primer mix, a second PCR proceeded for 7 to 11 cycles. One entry per CDR3 protein results from TCRdb running MiXCR on the 5' RACE reads. This table has approximately 1,000,000 distinct CDR3 sequences, 35% to 45% appearing once. The sequenced sample consisted of blood. The receptor source for this set is a man between 18 and 35 years old in good health.

In regard to this clonotype: A read error may explain this, as a much larger clone is one base away. V and J are TRBV12-3 or TRBV12-4 and TRBJ1-2; D might be TRBD1 (5 bases). CDR3 length: 12 amino acids. This CDR3 is CVSSFGTYGYTF. CDR3 in DNA: TGTGTCAGCAGTTTCGGGACCTATGGCTACACCTTC.

The chain links TRBV20-1 to TRBJ2-2; possibly TRBD2 for D (7 bases). The germline V gene encodes CDR1 DFQATT and CDR2 SNEGSKA (reference sequence). V lost 0 bases to trimming and J lost 6 bases, with 11 bases between them. The CDR3 sequence is 14 residues long. Here the CDR3 reads CSARDRGAAGELFF. CDR3 in DNA: TGCAGTGCTAGAGATCGGGGGGCGGCCGGGGAGCTGTTTTTT.

The table lists this clonotype with a few counts. The chain carries TRBV5-8 and TRBJ1-2, with D maybe TRBD1 (5 bases). Between the trimmed V and J ends, which lost 6 bases and 5 bases, there was a span of 20 bases. Germline V gives CDR1 SGHTS, CDR2 YDEGEE. CDR3 length: 15 residues. CDR3 region: CASTTPEGLAYGYTF. CDR3 sequence (DNA): TGTGCCAGCACCACTCCAGAGGGGCTGGCTTATGGCTACACCTTC. The full variable domain, completed using reference TRBV5-8 and TRBJ1-2, is EAGVTQSPTHLIKTRGQQATLRCSPISGHTSVYWYQQALGLGLQFLLWYDEGEERNRGNFPPRFSGRQFPNYSSELNVNALELEDSALYLCASTTPEGLAYGYTFGSGTRLTVV.

This clonotype showed up just a few times. CDR3 DNA sequence: TGTGCCAGCAGTCCACCCAGGGGCGACGGGACTGAAGCTTTCTTT. The encoded protein is CASSPPRGDGTEAFF. The J gene is TRBJ1-1, the V gene TRBV12-3 or TRBV12-4, with D possibly TRBD1 on 6 matching bases. The length of the CDR3 is 15 residues. V gave up 5 bases and J gave up 5 bases, with 18 bases separating them.

With regard to this clonotype: Germline and junction disagree at one end, which may indicate a read error. The genes are TRBV6-5 and TRBJ2-2; D not resolved. The CDR3 runs to 14 residues. From germline, CDR1 is MNHEY and CDR2 SVGAGI. CDR3 sequence reads: CASTVDGNTGELFF. Here the CDR3 DNA reads TGCGCCAGCACTGTGGACGGGAACACCGGGGAGCTGTTTTTT.

The rearrangement uses TRBV7-2 and TRBJ2-5; possible D gene TRBD1, 6 bases. This CDR3 has 15 residues. V lost 3 bases, J lost 3 bases, and 14 bases lay in between. Per germline, CDR1 SGHTA and CDR2 FQGNSA. The CDR3 nucleotides read TGTGCCAGCAGCTTCGGGACATTCGAGGAAGAGACCCAGTACTTC. Its protein product is CASSFGTFEEETQYF.

The V gene is TRBV2, the J gene TRBJ1-6; TRBD1 is a possible D gene (5 bases). Germline CDR1 SNHLY, CDR2 FYNNEI. Trimming took 4 bases from V and 5 from J, leaving 12 bases between them. The CDR3 covers 15 residues. The CDR3 spells CASSGAGTNNSPLHF. The CDR3 DNA reads as TGTGCCAGCAGTGGAGCAGGGACCAATAATTCACCCCTCCACTTT.

The chain carries TRBV10-2 and TRBJ1-5; D is possibly TRBD1 (5 bases). Germline V gene lookup returns CDR1 WSHSY and CDR2 SAAADI. This CDR3 has 14 amino acids. V was clipped by 3 bases and J by 4 bases, with 10 bases between them. The CDR3 DNA is TGCGCCAGCAGTGACTTTCCAGGGAATCAGCCCCAGCATTTT. Translation gives CASSDFPGNQPQHF.

This clonotype was observed a few times. DNA of the CDR3: TGTGCCAGCAGCAAAGAAGGGGGCTGGAGCTATGGCTACACCTTC. It yields the protein CASSKEGGWSYGYTF. The genes are TRBV21-1 and TRBJ1-2; TRBD1 is the table's D call and was not checked against the DNA. TRBV21-1 has pseudogene status. This CDR3 region has 15 residues.

The chain carries TRBV2 and TRBJ1-5; 10 bases match TRBD1. The V and J ends lost 6 bases and 1 base, in that order; junction bases with no gene match: 6. Germline lookup yields CDR1 SNHLY and CDR2 FYNNEI. The CDR3 is made up of 16 amino acids. As DNA, the CDR3 is TGTGCCAGCAGCGACAGGGGGCGCAGCAGCAATCAGCCCCAGCATTTT. This encodes CASSDRGRSSNQPQHF.